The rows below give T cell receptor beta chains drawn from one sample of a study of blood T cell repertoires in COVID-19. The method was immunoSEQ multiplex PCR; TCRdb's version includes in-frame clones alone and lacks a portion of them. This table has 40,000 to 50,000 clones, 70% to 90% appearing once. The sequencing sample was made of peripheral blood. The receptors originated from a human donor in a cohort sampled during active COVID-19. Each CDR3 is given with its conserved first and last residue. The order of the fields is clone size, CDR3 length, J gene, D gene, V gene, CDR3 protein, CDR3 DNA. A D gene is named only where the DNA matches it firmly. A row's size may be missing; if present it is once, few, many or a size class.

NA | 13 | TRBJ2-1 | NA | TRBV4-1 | CASSQITRDEQFF | TGCGCCAGCAGCCAAATTACCCGCGATGAGCAGTTCTTC
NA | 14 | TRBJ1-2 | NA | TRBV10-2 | CASSQFRDTHGYTF | TGCGCCAGCAGTCAATTCCGGGACACCCATGGCTACACCTTC
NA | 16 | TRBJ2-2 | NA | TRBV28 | CASSRLGQANTGELFF | TGTGCCAGCAGTCGACTAGGACAGGCGAACACCGGGGAGCTGTTTTTT
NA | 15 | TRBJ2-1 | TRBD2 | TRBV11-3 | CASSTRLAAYNEQFF | TGTGCCAGCAGCACACGACTAGCGGCTTACAATGAGCAGTTCTTC
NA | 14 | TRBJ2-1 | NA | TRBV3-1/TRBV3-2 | CASSHVQITMEQFF | TGTGCCAGCAGCCATGTTCAGATTACAATGGAGCAGTTCTTC
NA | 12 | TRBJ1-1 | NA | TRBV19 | CASSYRALEAFF | TGTGCCAGTAGTTACAGAGCATTAGAAGCTTTCTTT
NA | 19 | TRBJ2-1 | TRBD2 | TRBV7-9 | CASSLVLAGRFGSYNEQFF | TGTGCCAGCAGCTTAGTTCTAGCGGGCCGATTCGGCTCCTACAATGAGCAGTTCTTC
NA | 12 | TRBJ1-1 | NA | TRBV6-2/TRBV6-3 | CASSPSRTEAFF | TGTGCCAGCAGTCCCTCGCGGACTGAAGCTTTCTTT
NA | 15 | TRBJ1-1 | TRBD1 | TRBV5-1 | CASSFSGTGDTEAFF | TGCGCCAGCAGCTTTTCCGGGACAGGGGACACTGAAGCTTTCTTT
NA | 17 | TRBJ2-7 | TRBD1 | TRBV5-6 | CASSPPMRTGRGYEQYF | TGTGCCAGCAGCCCACCCATGAGGACAGGTCGGGGATACGAGCAGTACTTC
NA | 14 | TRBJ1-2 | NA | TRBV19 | CASSRGDRNYGYTF | TGTGCCAGTAGTCGGGGTGACAGGAACTATGGCTACACCTTC
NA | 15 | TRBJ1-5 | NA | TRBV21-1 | CASSKAGAGHQPQHF | TGTGCCAGCAGCAAAGCTGGGGCAGGGCATCAGCCCCAGCATTTT
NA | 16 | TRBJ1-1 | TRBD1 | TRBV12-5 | CASGPYGQGMNTEAFF | TGTGCTAGTGGTCCGTACGGACAGGGAATGAACACTGAAGCTTTCTTT
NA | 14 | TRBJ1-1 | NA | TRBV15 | CATSRDQSGNGAFF | TGTGCCACCAGCAGAGATCAGTCGGGGAATGGCGCTTTCTTT
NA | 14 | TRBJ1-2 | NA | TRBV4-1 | CASSQDRGYYGYTF | TGCGCCAGCAGCCAAGATCGAGGTTACTATGGCTACACCTTC
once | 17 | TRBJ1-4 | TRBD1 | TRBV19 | CASSRGRPGQTNEKLFF | TGTGCCAGTAGCAGGGGGCGGCCCGGACAGACTAATGAAAAACTGTTTTTT
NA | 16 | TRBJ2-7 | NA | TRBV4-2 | CASSQDPGARTYEQYF | TGTGCCAGCAGCCAAGATCCAGGGGCGAGAACCTACGAGCAGTACTTC
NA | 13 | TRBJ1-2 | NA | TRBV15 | CATSPTQVYGYTF | TGTGCCACCAGCCCAACACAGGTCTATGGCTACACCTTC
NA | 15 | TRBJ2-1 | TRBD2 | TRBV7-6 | CASSGRGLADNEQFF | TGTGCCAGCAGCGGGAGGGGCCTAGCGGACAATGAGCAGTTCTTC
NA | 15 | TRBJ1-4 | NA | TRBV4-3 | CASSQLFGPNEKLFF | TGCGCCAGCAGCCAACTCTTTGGGCCTAATGAAAAACTGTTTTTT
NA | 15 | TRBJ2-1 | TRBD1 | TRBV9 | CASSQTGTGANEQFF | TGTGCCAGCAGCCAGACCGGGACAGGGGCCAATGAGCAGTTCTTC
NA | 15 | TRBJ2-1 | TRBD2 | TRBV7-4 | CASSLGLAGVWEQFF | TGTGCCAGCAGCTTGGGACTAGCGGGAGTTTGGGAGCAGTTCTTC
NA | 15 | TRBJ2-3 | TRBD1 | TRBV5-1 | CASSADRGSTDTQYF | TGCGCCAGCAGCGCGGACAGGGGAAGCACAGATACGCAGTATTTT
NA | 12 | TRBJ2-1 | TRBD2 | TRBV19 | CASSMIGSGAFF | TGTGCCAGTAGTATGATAGGGAGCGGGGCGTTCTTC